This entry features one T cell receptor beta chain sequence. The target antigen is unknown. This entry belongs to a study of T cell responses to AZD1222 COVID-19 vaccine. General study findings and limits: Regions left unmutated in variants are reportedly the target of nearly half of spike-specific TCRs.

Produced via immunoSEQ multiplex PCR; TCRdb's table is partial and in-frame only. The sample records around 78,000 clones, around four fifths being singletons. The CDR3 contains 12 residues. Germline lookup yields CDR1 LNHDA and CDR2 SQIVND (reference sequence). With 9 bases clipped from V and 8 bases from J, the junction kept 2 bases outside the gene matches. The sequence was obtained from an adult in good health. Sequencing used peripheral blood, obtained on day 0 of AZD1222 vaccination. The chain is built from TRBV19 and TRBJ2-1; 12 positions match TRBD2. The CDR3 bases are TGTGCCAGCTCTAGCGGGGGGGATGAGCAGTTCTTC. Encoded protein: CASSSGGDEQFF.